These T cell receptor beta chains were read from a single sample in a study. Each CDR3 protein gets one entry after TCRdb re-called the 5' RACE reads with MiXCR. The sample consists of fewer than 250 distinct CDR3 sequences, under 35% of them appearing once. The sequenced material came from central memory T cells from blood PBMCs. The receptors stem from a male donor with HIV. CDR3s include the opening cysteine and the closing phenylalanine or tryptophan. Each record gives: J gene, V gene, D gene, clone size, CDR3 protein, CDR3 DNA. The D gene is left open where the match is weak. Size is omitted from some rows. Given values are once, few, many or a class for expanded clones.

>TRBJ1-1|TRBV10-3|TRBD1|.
CAISEPTGEMNTEAFF
TGTGCCATCAGTGAGCCGACAGGGGAAATGAACACTGAAGCTTTCTTT
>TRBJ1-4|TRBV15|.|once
CATRRGRATNEKLFF
TGTGCCACCCGGCGGGGGCGGGCAACTAATGAAAAACTGTTTTTT
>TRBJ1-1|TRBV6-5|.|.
CAGSYSGGGMNTEAFF
TGTGCCGGCAGTTACTCGGGCGGGGGTATGAACACTGAAGCTTTCTTT
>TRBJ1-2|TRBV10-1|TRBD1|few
CARIQGSPPANYGYTF
TGCGCCAGGATACAGGGGTCTCCCCCCGCAAACTATGGCTACACCTTC
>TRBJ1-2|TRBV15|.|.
CATSRDSFYGYTF
TGTGCCACCAGCAGAGACAGTTTCTATGGCTACACCTTC
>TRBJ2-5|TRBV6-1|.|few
CASSEMAGRWGETQYF
TGTGCCAGCAGTGAAATGGCAGGGAGGTGGGGAGAGACCCAGTACTTC
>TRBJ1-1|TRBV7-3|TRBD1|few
CASSLTGGGTEAFF
TGTGCCAGCAGCTTGACAGGGGGGGGCACTGAAGCTTTCTTT
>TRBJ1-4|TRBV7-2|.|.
CASSLVQGSNEKLFF
TGTGCCAGCAGCTTAGTTCAGGGGTCTAATGAAAAACTGTTTTTT
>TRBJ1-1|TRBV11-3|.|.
CASSLAENTEAFF
TGTGCCAGCAGCTTAGCAGAGAACACTGAAGCTTTCTTT
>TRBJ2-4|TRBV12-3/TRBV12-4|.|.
CASSFEGNIQYF
TGTGCCAGCAGTTTTGAGGGGAACATTCAGTACTTC
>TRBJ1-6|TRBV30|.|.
CAWSLRAISPLHF
TGTGCCTGGAGTTTGAGGGCAATCTCACCCCTCCACTTT
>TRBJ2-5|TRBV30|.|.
CAWSGGLQETQYF
TGTGCCTGGAGTGGAGGACTACAAGAGACCCAGTACTTC
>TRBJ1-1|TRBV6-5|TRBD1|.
CASSYSRQGGTEAFF
TGTGCCAGCAGTTACAGTAGACAGGGTGGGACTGAAGCTTTCTTT
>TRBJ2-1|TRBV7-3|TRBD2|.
CASSLGTSGYNEQFF
TGTGCCAGCAGCCTCGGGACTAGCGGATACAATGAGCAGTTCTTC
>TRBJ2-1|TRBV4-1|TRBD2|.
CASSPGGSGSNEQFF
TGCGCCAGCAGCCCCGGCGGTAGCGGGAGTAATGAGCAGTTCTTC
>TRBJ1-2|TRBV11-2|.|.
CASSITTATANYGYTF
TGTGCCAGCAGTATAACTACAGCGACAGCTAACTATGGCTACACCTTC
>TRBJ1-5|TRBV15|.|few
CATSRDAGRNQPQHF
TGTGCCACCAGCAGAGACGCCGGACGCAATCAGCCCCAGCATTTT
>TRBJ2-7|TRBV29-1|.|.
CSVELLGGGGSEQYF
TGCAGCGTTGAACTGTTAGGGGGCGGAGGGTCCGAGCAGTACTTC
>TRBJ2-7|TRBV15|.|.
CATSRGSSYEQYF
TGTGCCACCAGCAGGGGGTCCTCCTACGAGCAGTACTTC
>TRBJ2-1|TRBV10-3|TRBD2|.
CAIRPGTSGSTYNEQFF
TGTGCCATCAGACCCGGGACTAGCGGGAGTACGTACAATGAGCAGTTCTTC
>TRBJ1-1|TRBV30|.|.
CAWSSPTGNTEAFF
TGTGCCTGGAGTTCCCCCACAGGAAACACTGAAGCTTTCTTT
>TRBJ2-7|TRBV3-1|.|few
CASSQGPGNREQYF
TGTGCCAGCAGCCAAGGTCCCGGGAACCGCGAGCAGTACTTC
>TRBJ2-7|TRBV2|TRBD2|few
CASSPSGRGEQYF
TGTGCCAGCAGTCCGAGCGGGAGGGGAGAGCAGTACTTC
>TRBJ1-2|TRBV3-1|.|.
CASSQEVAGAGYGYTF
TGTGCCAGCAGCCAAGAAGTCGCAGGGGCGGGCTATGGCTACACCTTC
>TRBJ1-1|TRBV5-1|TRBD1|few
CASSKGQMNTEAFF
TGCGCCAGCAGCAAGGGACAGATGAACACTGAAGCTTTCTTT